This T cell receptor (beta chain) was recorded in a study of T cell responses to AZD1222 COVID-19 vaccine. Assay used: immunoSEQ multiplex PCR; TCRdb lists only in-frame clones, some missing. This sample has about 140,000 clones, with about 93% found just once. Germline V gives CDR1 MNHEY, CDR2 SVGAGI. Deletions cut 6 bases from V and 9 bases from J, with 18 bases between. The CDR3 has 14 amino acids. Study-wide results and caveats: Reportedly, nearly half the spike-specific TCRs target unmutated variant regions. Researchers report vaccine-associated CD4 TCRs spanning spike, with dominance at 160-218 and 743-854. The study sampled repertoires only after the peak T cell response.

Remarks on this clone: Its matching antigen is unknown.

The chain couples TRBV6-5 to TRBJ1-5; TRBD1 is a possible D gene (6 bases). This specimen consisted of peripheral blood, obtained on day 0 of AZD1222 vaccination. The TCR sequence derives from an adult in good health. As DNA, the CDR3 is TGTGCCAGCAGCCAGGACAGTTTTAACCGGCCCCAGCATTTT. Translating it yields CASSQDSFNRPQHF.